The TCR beta chain described here comes from a study of PD-L1 blockade in urothelial cancer. Turning to the study itself: Patients had undergone 0 to 3 prior chemotherapy regimens.

The method was immunoSEQ multiplex PCR; TCRdb's version includes in-frame clones alone and lacks a portion of them. The sample lists tens of thousands of clones, about 86% occurring once. Time point of the sample: pretreatment peripheral blood. Urothelial carcinoma affected the patients, and it was locally advanced or metastatic. The CDR3 sequence is 15 residues long. V lost 3 bases and J 1 base, leaving 10 bases between the germline ends. Germline V gene data show CDR1 as LNHDA and CDR2 as SQIVND (reference sequence). In its sample, this clone was seen once. This TCR was sampled from a man between 65 and 79 years old with urothelial cancer. The chain carries TRBV19 and TRBJ2-1; D is possibly TRBD2 (6 bases). Here the sequenced sample was PBMCs, taken around atezolizumab (anti-PD-L1) treatment. The CDR3 reads CASSIGGRSYNEQFF. DNA for the CDR3: TGTGCCAGTAGTATCGGAGGGAGATCCTACAATGAGCAGTTCTTC.